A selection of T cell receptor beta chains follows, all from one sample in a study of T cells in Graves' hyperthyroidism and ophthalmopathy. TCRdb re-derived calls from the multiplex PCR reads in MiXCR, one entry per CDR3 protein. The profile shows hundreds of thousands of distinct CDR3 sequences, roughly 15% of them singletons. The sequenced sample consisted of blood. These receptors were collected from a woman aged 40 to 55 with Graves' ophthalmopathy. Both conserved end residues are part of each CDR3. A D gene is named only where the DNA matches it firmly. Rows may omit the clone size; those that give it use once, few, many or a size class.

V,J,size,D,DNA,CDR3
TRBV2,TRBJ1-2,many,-,TGTGCCAGCAGCCGGGGGGACGTGGGTGGCTACACCTTC,CASSRGDVGGYTF
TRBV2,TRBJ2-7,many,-,TGTGCCAGCAGATCGATAGCGCCAACCTACGAGCAGTACTTC,CASRSIAPTYEQYF
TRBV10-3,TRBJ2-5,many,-,TGTGCCATCAGTGAGTCAACAGGTCTACGAGAGACCCAGTACTTC,CAISESTGLRETQYF
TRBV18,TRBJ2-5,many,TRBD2,TGTGCCAGCTCACCATCGGCTAGCGGGAGGGAAGAGACCCAGTACTTC,CASSPSASGREETQYF
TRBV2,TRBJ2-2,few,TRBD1,TGTGCCAGCAGGCCCACATCCCGGGACAGGGGGCATGTCGGGGAGCTGTTTTTT,CASRPTSRDRGHVGELFF
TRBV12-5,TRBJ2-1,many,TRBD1,TGTGCTAGTGGTTTGGGCGACAGGGAGTCGAATGAGCAGTTCTTC,CASGLGDRESNEQFF
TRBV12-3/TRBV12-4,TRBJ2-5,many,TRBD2,TGTGCCAGCAGGCCCGGGGGGGGGGAGACCCAGTACTTC,CASRPGGGETQYF
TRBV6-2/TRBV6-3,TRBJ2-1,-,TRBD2,TGTGCCAGCAGTTACTATCTAGCGGGAGAGGGTGAGCAGTTCTTC,CASSYYLAGEGEQFF
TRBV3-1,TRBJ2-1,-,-,TGTGCCAGCAGCCGCAGACAGTACAATGAGCAGTTCTTC,CASSRRQYNEQFF
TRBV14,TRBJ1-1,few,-,TGTGCCAGCAGCCAAGGACTCAGATTGAACACTGAAGCTTTCTTT,CASSQGLRLNTEAFF
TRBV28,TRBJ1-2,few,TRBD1,TGTGCCAGCAGGGCCCAGGGGGTGACATATGGCTACACCTTC,CASRAQGVTYGYTF
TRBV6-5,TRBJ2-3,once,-,TGTGCCAGCAGTTCCGACCTAGCCCCCAGCACAGATACGCAGTATTTT,CASSSDLAPSTDTQYF
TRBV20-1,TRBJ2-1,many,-,TGCAGTGCTAGGCATTCCGGGCCCACCCAAAATGAGCAGTTCTTC,CSARHSGPTQNEQFF
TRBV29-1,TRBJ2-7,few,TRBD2,TGCAGCGTTGTAGATTTTCCCGGGACGCCGGGGGGCTACGAGCAGTACTTC,CSVVDFPGTPGGYEQYF
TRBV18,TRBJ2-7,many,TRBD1,TGTGCCAGCAGTCCCCCGGGACAGGGTAGATACGAGCAGTACTTC,CASSPPGQGRYEQYF
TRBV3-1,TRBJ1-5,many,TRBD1,TGTGCCAGCAGCCAGGACAGGGAGGATCAGCCCCAGCATTTT,CASSQDREDQPQHF
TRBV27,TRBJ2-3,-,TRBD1,TGTGCCAGCGGGGTCCGGGGATCGGGACAGGGTTTCTCGGATACGCAGTATTTT,CASGVRGSGQGFSDTQYF
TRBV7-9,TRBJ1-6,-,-,TGTGCCAGCAGCTTAACGGCACTTGTTTCACCCCTCCACTTT,CASSLTALVSPLHF
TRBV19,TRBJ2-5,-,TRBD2,TGTGCCAGTAGCCTCGGACTAGCGGTGATCCAAGAGACCCAGTACTTC,CASSLGLAVIQETQYF
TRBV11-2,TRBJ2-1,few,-,TGTGCCAGCAGCCCTCTAGTGGGCGGGGTTGGGTACAATGAGCAGTTCTTC,CASSPLVGGVGYNEQFF
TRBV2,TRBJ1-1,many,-,TGTGCCAGCAGTGATTGGACAGCGAACACTGAAGCTTTCTTT,CASSDWTANTEAFF
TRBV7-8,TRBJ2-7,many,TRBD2,TGTGCCAGCAGCCCTACTAGCGGAAGGCAGTACTTC,CASSPTSGRQYF
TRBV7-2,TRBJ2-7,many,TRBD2,TGTGCCAGCAGCCTCGCTAGCGGGACCTCCTACGAGCAGTACTTC,CASSLASGTSYEQYF
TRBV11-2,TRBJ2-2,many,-,TGTGCCAGCAGCTTTTTTTGGTCAGCGAACACCGGGGAGCTGTTTTTT,CASSFFWSANTGELFF
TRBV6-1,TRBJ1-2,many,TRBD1,TGTGCCAGCAGTGGGACAGGGACCACCGGCTACACCTTC,CASSGTGTTGYTF
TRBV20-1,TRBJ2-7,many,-,TGCAGTGCTACCCTAACTTCGACGGTCTACTCCAACGAGCAGTACTTC,CSATLTSTVYSNEQYF
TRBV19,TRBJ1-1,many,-,TGTGCCAGTAGCGGGAGGAGGAACACTGAAGCTTTCTTT,CASSGRRNTEAFF
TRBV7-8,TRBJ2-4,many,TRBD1,TGTGCCAGCAGCAACCGGACAGGGCGGGGTGTGGACATTCAGTACTTC,CASSNRTGRGVDIQYF